Below, 14 T cell receptor beta chains from the same sample are listed, as sequenced in a study of cytomegalovirus exposure and HLA in healthy donors (dated by TCRdb to about 2017). The library was prepared using the immunoSEQ multiplex PCR assay. For the multiplex PCR, a mixture combining 60 forward primers for TCR Vbeta segments and 13 reverse primers for TCR Jbeta segments was used. TCRdb re-hosts the immuneACCESS table, in-frame sequences only. Its copies lack some clones; in the studies checked, an unresolved V gene accounts for under half of them, and the cause for the rest is not known. This sample holds about 180,000 clones; 65% to 90% were observed only once. Around 1.2% of the sample rests with the top ten. Material for sequencing was PBMCs. Receptors were obtained from a girl aged 2-10 years in good health and CMV-seropositive.

This chain connects TRBV13 to TRBJ1-5, with TRBD1 identical over 7 bases. The germline gives CDR1 PRHDT, CDR2 FYEKMQ (reference sequence). Unmatched junction bases numbered 14, after V lost 6 bases and J lost 6 bases. The CDR3 extends over 16 amino acids. In DNA form, the CDR3 reads TGTGCCAGCAGTAAAGCTGGGCAGGGGGTCGGTCAGCCCCAGCATTTT. This gives the protein CASSKAGQGVGQPQHF.

Regarding this clone: The conserved phenylalanine or tryptophan normally closing the CDR3 is absent here, so this likely arose from a read error. The V call is TRBV6-1, the J call TRBJ1-2; tentative D call: TRBD1 (6 bases). Germline V gives CDR1 MNHNS, CDR2 SASEGT. V was cut by 3 bases and J by 2 bases, with 13 bases left in between. CDR3 length equals 15 residues. The CDR3 reads CASSDVRGENYGYTS. CDR3 DNA: TGTGCCAGCAGTGATGTCAGGGGTGAGAACTATGGCTACACCTCC.

The J gene is TRBJ1-1, the V gene TRBV27; 8 nucleotides line up with TRBD1. V trimming: 5 bases; J trimming: 9 bases; junction bases outside the gene matches: 5. The CDR3 is made up of 12 amino acids. CDR1 is MNHEY and CDR2 is SMNVEV in the germline V gene (reference sequence). The CDR3 loop reads CASSPRTGKAFF. The CDR3 DNA sequence: TGTGCCAGCAGTCCAAGGACAGGGAAAGCTTTCTTT.

The chain carries TRBV5-1 and TRBJ1-1; 7 bases align to TRBD1. The CDR3 sequence is 14 residues long. CDR1 is SGHRS and CDR2 is YFSETQ in the germline V gene. Trimming at V came to 1 base and at J to 3 bases, leaving 3 bases not matched to a gene. The CDR3 region has the DNA TGCGCCAGCAGCTTGAGGGGGCAAGACACTGAAGCTTTCTTT. Protein: CASSLRGQDTEAFF.

The chain links TRBV10-3 to TRBJ2-7; D remains unclear. Germline V gene data show CDR1 as ENHRY and CDR2 as SYGVKD. The CDR3 has 14 amino acids. V shed 7 bases and J shed 0 bases, with 13 bases lying between them. CDR3 residues: CAIMANSGSYEQYF. In DNA, the CDR3 is TGTGCCATCATGGCTAACTCGGGCTCCTACGAGCAGTACTTC.

This chain links TRBV5-1 with TRBJ2-5; 7 bases line up with TRBD2. The DNA end is a closer match to TRBJ2-7, so the J assignment may be wrong. Germline V CDR1 and CDR2: SGHRS, YFSETQ. The CDR3 sequence is 19 residues long. The DNA of the CDR3 is TGCGCCAGCAGCTTGGGGGAGACTAGCTTAGGGCGAAAAACCTACGAGCAGTACTTC. Translating gives CASSLGETSLGRKTYEQYF.

The chain uses TRBV19 and TRBJ2-1; 12 nucleotides agree with TRBD2. CDR3 size: 18 residues. Germline trimming cut 2 bases from V and 1 base from J; bases unmatched to any gene: 6. Germline lookup yields CDR1 LNHDA and CDR2 SQIVND (reference sequence). CDR3 sequence reads: CASSIRGGLAGSYNEQFF. The CDR3 bases are TGTGCCAGTAGTATACGGGGGGGACTAGCGGGTTCCTACAATGAGCAGTTCTTC.

The V gene is TRBV5-4, the J gene TRBJ2-3, with 9 nucleotides matching TRBD1. Germline trimming cut 7 bases from V and 6 bases from J; bases unmatched to any gene: 6. CDR1 is SGHNT and CDR2 is YYREEE in the germline V gene (reference sequence). The CDR3 spans 13 residues. The CDR3 sequence: CASGQGMWDTQYF. The CDR3 DNA is TGTGCCAGCGGACAGGGGATGTGGGATACGCAGTATTTT.

The rearrangement links TRBV10-3 to TRBJ1-1; TRBD1 matches 9 bases. This CDR3 has 14 residues. Trimming at V came to 6 bases and at J to 0 bases, leaving 2 bases not matched to a gene. The V gene's germline CDR1 is ENHRY and CDR2 SYGVKD. As DNA, the CDR3 is TGTGCCATCAGCCGACAGGGGGTGAACACTGAAGCTTTCTTT. Translated: CAISRQGVNTEAFF.

The chain recombines TRBV2 with TRBJ2-7, with 8 positions matching TRBD1. CDR3 length: 14 residues. Trimming removed 2 bases from V and 6 bases from J; junction bases left unmatched: 6. Germline-derived CDR1 and CDR2 are SNHLY and FYNNEI. CDR3 sequence (DNA): TGTGCCAGCAGTGAACAGGGGGCGTCGGGCGAGCAGTACTTC. The encoded protein is CASSEQGASGEQYF. Supplemented by reference TRBV2 and TRBJ2-7, the full variable domain reads EPEVTQTPSHQVTQMGQEVILRCVPISNHLYFYWYRQILGQKVEFLVSFYNNEISEKSEIFDDQFSVERPDGSNFTLKIRSTKLEDSAMYFCASSEQGASGEQYFGPGTRLTVT.

This clone has just one count. The V gene is TRBV10-3, the J gene TRBJ2-3; 10 nucleotides agree with TRBD2. V lost 8 bases, J lost 4 bases, and 12 bases stayed unmatched. The CDR3 consists of 16 residues. The germline V gene encodes CDR1 ENHRY and CDR2 SYGVKD. The CDR3 loop is CAIQRDLSGRSDTQYF. As DNA, the CDR3 is TGTGCCATCCAGCGCGACCTTAGCGGGAGGTCAGATACGCAGTATTTT.

The rearrangement uses TRBV7-3 and TRBJ2-1, with 13 positions matching TRBD2. The trim removed 0 bases at V and 8 bases at J, leaving 4 bases unmatched. Germline V CDR1 and CDR2: SGHTA, FQGTGA. This CDR3 has 16 amino acids. CDR3 in amino acids: CASSLTLAGGPYEQFF. The CDR3 region has the DNA TGTGCCAGCAGCTTAACACTAGCGGGGGGGCCCTATGAGCAGTTCTTC.

The V and J genes are TRBV6-1 and TRBJ1-5; D gene unclear. Between the trimmed V and J ends, which lost 8 bases and 6 bases, there was a span of 14 bases. This CDR3 has 13 residues. Germline V gene sequence: CDR1 MNHNS, CDR2 SASEGT. The CDR3 sequence: CASQAHGVQPQHF. CDR3 in DNA: TGTGCCAGCCAGGCCCACGGGGTTCAGCCCCAGCATTTT.

This clone was seen only once. This chain links TRBV18 with TRBJ2-3; maybe TRBD2 (5 bases). Germline V CDR1 and CDR2: KGHSH, LQKENI. The CDR3 loop spans 16 amino acids. V was shortened by 3 bases and J by 4 bases, with 17 bases between the two germline ends. CDR3 DNA: TGTGCCAGCTCACCGAGTAGTGGGAGAGCCTCAGATACGCAGTATTTT. It is translated as CASSPSSGRASDTQYF.